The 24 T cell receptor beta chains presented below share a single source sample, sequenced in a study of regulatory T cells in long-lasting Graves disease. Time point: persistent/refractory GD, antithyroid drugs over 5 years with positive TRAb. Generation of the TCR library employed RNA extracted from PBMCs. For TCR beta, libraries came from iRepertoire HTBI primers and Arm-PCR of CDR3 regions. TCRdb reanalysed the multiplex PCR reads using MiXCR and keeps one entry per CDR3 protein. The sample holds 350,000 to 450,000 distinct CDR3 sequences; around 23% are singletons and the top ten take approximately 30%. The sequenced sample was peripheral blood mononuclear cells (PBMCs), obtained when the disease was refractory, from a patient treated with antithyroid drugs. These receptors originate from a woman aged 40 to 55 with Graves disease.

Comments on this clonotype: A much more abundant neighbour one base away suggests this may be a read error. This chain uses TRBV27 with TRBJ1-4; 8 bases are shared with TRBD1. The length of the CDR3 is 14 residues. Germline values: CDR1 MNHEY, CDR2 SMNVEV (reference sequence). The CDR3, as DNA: TGTGCCACCTCCCCGGACAGGGAATATGAAAAACCGTTTTTT. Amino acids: CATSPDREYEKPFF.

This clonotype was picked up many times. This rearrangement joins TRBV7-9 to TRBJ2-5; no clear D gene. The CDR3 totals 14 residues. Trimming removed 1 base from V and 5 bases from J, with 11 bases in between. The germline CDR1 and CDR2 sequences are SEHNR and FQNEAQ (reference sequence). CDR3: CASSLGSPRETQYF. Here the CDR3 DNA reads TGTGCCAGCAGCTTAGGGAGCCCAAGGGAGACCCAGTACTTC.

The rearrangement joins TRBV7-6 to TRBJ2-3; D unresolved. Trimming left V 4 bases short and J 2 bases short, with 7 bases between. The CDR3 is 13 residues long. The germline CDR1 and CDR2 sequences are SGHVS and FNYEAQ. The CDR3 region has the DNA TGTGCCAGCAGCTACGACCTCACAGATACGCAGTATTTT. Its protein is CASSYDLTDTQYF.

The CDR3 region has the DNA TGTGCCAGCAGTGACAGCGGGACCACCTACGAGCAGTACTTC. It is translated as CASSDSGTTYEQYF. The chain uses TRBV2 and TRBJ2-7, with 7 bases lining up with TRBD2. The J segment lost 2 bases and the V segment lost 3 bases, leaving 4 bases of the junction unmatched. This CDR3 has 14 residues. Germline-derived CDR1 and CDR2 are SNHLY and FYNNEI.

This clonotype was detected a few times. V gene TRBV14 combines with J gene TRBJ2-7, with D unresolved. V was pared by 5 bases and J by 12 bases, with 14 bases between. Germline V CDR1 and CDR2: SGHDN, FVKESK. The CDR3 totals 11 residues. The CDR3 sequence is CASSKSARRYF. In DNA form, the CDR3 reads TGTGCCAGCAGCAAATCCGCGAGGCGGTACTTC.

The CDR3 sequence is CASSPWSVAGETQYF. CDR3 coding DNA: TGTGCCAGCAGTCCTTGGTCGGTAGCGGGAGAGACCCAGTACTTC. The rearrangement joins TRBV27 to TRBJ2-5, with TRBD2 identical over 7 bases. CDR1 and CDR2 from the germline V gene are MNHEY and SMNVEV (reference sequence). The CDR3 covers 15 residues. V was clipped by 5 bases and J by 4 bases; unmatched bases: 10.

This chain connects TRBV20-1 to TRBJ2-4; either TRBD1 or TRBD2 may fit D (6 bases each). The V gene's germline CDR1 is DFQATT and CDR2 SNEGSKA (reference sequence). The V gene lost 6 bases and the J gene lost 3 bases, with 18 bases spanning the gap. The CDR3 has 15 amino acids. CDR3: CSAPTGARGKNIQYF. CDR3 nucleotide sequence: TGCAGTGCCCCAACGGGGGCGCGGGGCAAAAACATTCAGTACTTC.

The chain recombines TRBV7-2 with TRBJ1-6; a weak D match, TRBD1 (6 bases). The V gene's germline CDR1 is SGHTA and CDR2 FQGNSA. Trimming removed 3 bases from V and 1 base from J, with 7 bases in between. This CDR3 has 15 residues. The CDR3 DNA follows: TGTGCCAGCAGCTTCAGGGGTTCCTATAATTCACCCCTCCACTTT. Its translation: CASSFRGSYNSPLHF. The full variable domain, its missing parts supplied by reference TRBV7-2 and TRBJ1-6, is GAGVSQSPSNKVTEKGKDVELRCDPISGHTALYWYRQSLGQGLEFLIYFQGNSAPDKSGLPSDRFSAERTGGSVSTLTIQRTQQEDSAVYLCASSFRGSYNSPLHFGNGTRLTVT.

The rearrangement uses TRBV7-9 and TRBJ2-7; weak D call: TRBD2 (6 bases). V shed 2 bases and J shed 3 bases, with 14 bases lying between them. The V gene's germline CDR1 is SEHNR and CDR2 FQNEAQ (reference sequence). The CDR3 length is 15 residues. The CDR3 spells CASSLPRLGVYEQYF. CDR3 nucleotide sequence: TGTGCCAGCAGCTTACCCCGACTAGGGGTCTACGAGCAGTACTTC.

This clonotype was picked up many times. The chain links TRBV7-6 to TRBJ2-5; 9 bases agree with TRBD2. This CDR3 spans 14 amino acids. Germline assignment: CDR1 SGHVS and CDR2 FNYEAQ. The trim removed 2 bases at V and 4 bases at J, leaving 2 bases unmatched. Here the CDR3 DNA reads TGTGCCAGCAGCTTATTTAGCGGGAGAGAGACCCAGTACTTC. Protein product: CASSLFSGRETQYF.

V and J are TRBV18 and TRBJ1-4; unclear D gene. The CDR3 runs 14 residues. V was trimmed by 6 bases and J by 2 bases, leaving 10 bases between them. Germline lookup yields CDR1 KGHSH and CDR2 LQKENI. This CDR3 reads CASSPGRTNEKLFF. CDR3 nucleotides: TGTGCCAGCTCCCCAGGACGTACTAATGAAAAACTGTTTTTT. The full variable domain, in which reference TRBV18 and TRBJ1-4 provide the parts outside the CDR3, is NAGVMQNPRHLVRRRGQEARLRCSPMKGHSHVYWYRQLPEEGLKFMVYLQKENIIDESGMPKERFSAEFPKEGPSILRIQQVVRGDSAAYFCASSPGRTNEKLFFGSGTQLSVL.

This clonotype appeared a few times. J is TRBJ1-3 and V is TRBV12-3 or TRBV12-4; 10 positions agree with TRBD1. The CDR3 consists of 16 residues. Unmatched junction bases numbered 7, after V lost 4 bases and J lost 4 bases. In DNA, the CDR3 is TGTGCCAGCAGTTCCCCGGACAGGGGGTTGGGAAACACCATATATTTT. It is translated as CASSSPDRGLGNTIYF.

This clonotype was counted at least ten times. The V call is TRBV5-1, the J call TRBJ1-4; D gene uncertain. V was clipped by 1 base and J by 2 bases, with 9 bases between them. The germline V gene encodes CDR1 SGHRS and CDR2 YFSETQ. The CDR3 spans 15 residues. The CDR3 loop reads CASSLTVQTNEKLFF. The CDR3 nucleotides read TGCGCCAGCAGCTTGACGGTCCAGACTAATGAAAAACTGTTTTTT.

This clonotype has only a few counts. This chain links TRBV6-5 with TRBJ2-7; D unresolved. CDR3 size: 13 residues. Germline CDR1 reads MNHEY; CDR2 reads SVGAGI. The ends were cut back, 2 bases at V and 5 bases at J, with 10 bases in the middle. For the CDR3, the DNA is TGTGCCAGCAGTTACCCCGGGCGCGACGAGCAGTACTTC. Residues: CASSYPGRDEQYF.

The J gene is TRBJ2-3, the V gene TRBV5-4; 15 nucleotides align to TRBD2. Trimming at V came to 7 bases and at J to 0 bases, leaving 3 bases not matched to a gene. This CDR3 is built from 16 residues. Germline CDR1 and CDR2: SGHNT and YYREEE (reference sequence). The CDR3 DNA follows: TGTGCCAGCGGGGGACTAGCGGGAGGCAGCACAGATACGCAGTATTTT. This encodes CASGGLAGGSTDTQYF. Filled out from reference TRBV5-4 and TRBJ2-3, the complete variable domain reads ETGVTQSPTHLIKTRGQQVTLRCSSQSGHNTVSWYQQALGQGPQFIFQYYREEENGRGNFPPRFSGLQFPNYSSELNVNALELDDSALYLCASGGLAGGSTDTQYFGPGTRLTVL.

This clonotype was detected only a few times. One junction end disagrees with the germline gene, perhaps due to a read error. CDR3 nucleotide sequence: TGTGCTAGCAGCCTAGCGGGTGCCTCATACAATGAGCAGTTCTTC. This encodes CASSLAGASYNEQFF. The chain links TRBV7-7 to TRBJ2-1, with TRBD2 matching 8 bases. This CDR3 region has 15 residues. CDR1 is SSHAT, CDR2 FNYEAQ, per germline (reference sequence). The full variable domain, rest sourced from reference TRBV7-7 and TRBJ2-1, is GAGVSQSPRYKVTKRGQDVTLRCDPISSHATLYWYQQALGQGPEFLTYFNYEAQPDKSGLPSDRFSAERPEGSISTLTIQRTEQRDSAMYRCASSLAGASYNEQFFGPGTRLTVL.

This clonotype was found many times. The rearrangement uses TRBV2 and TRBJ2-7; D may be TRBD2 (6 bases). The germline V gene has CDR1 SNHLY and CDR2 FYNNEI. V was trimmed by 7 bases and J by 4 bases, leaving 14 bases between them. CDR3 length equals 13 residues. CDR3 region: CASKRAEGYEQYF. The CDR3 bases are TGTGCCAGCAAGCGAGCGGAGGGATACGAGCAGTACTTC.

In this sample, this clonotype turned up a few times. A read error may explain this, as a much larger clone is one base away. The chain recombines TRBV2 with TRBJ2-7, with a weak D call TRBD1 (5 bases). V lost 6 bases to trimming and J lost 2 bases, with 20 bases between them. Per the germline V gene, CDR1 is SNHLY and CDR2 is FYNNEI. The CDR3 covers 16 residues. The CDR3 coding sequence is TGTGCCAGCAGCGAAACCCCTCAGGACACCACCTACGAGCAGTACTTC. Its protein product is CASSETPQDTTYEQYF.

Written as DNA, the CDR3 is TGTGCCAGCAGTGAAAGGAGGACGGGCGCCTACGAGCAGTACTTC. This translates into CASSERRTGAYEQYF. The chain uses TRBV2 and TRBJ2-7; possible D gene TRBD2, 5 bases. The CDR3 runs 15 residues. Germline CDR1 and CDR2: SNHLY and FYNNEI. Trimming removed 2 bases from V and 2 bases from J, with 13 bases in between.

The CDR3 protein is CASMQRAGTEAFF. CDR3 coding DNA: TGCGCCAGCATGCAAAGGGCCGGCACTGAAGCTTTCTTT. The V call is TRBV10-1, the J call TRBJ1-1; the D is unclear. Germline V gene data show CDR1 as WNHNN and CDR2 as SYGVQD (reference sequence). The CDR3 sequence is 13 residues long. V gave up 7 bases and J gave up 4 bases, with 13 bases separating them.

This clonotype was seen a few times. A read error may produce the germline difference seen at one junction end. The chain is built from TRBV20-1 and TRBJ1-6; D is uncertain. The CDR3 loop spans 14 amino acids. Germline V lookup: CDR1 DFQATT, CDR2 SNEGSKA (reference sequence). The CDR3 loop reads CSAHSGNYNSPPHF. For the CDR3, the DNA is TGCAGTGCTCACTCGGGCAACTATAATTCACCCCCCCACTTT.

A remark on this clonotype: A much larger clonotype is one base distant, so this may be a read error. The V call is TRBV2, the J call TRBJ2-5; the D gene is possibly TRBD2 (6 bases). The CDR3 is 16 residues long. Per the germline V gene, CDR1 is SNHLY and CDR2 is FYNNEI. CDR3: CASKGVRDKGEETQHF. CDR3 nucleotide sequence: TGTGCCAGCAAGGGCGTGCGGGATAAAGGAGAAGAGACCCAGCACTTC.

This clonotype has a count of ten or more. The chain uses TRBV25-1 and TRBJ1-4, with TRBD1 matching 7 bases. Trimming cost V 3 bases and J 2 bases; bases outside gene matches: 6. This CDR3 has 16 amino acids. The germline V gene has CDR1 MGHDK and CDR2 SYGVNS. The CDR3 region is CASSDSWTGTNEKLFF. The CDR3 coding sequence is TGTGCCAGCAGTGATTCCTGGACAGGTACTAATGAAAAACTGTTTTTT.

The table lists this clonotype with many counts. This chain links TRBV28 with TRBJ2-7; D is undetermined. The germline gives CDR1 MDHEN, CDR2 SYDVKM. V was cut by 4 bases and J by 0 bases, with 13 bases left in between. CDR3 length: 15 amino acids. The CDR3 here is CASSSPGIISYEQYF. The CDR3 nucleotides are TGTGCCAGCAGTTCCCCCGGAATCATCTCCTACGAGCAGTACTTC.